The 20 T cell receptor beta chains below all came from one sample that was sequenced in a study of Tregs in tolerant kidney transplant recipients (dated by TCRdb to between 2017 and 2020). Library prep was done by the immunoSEQ multiplex PCR assay. TCRdb retrieved this table from immuneACCESS and kept in-frame rearrangements only. Not all clones are present; in checked studies, unresolved V genes account for under half, and no reason is known for the remainder. The sample table contains some 100,000 clones; only one count was recorded for approximately 90% of them. The ten largest clones take up roughly 0.61% of the sample. The sequencing sample was made of CD4+ T cells from blood. The receptor source for this set is a human donor in good health.

This chain connects TRBV10-1 to TRBJ1-3, with D unclear. Germline CDR1 is WNHNN and CDR2 is SYGVQD (reference sequence). The V end was cut by 5 bases, the J end by 0 bases, with 14 bases between. The CDR3 totals 16 residues. CDR3 protein: CASSPDGLASGNTIYF. The CDR3 region has the DNA TGCGCCAGCAGTCCGGACGGCCTAGCCTCTGGAAACACCATATATTTT.

V is TRBV2 and J is TRBJ1-2, with 10 nucleotides matching TRBD1. The germline CDR1 and CDR2 sequences are SNHLY and FYNNEI. This CDR3 spans 16 amino acids. The trim removed 7 bases at V and 6 bases at J, leaving 14 bases unmatched. Written as DNA, the CDR3 is TGTGCCAGCAATCGGGACAGGGGTCCCGATTTCGATGGCTACACCTTC. It specifies CASNRDRGPDFDGYTF.

The rearrangement uses TRBV11-1 and TRBJ2-1; TRBD1 matches at 9 bases. The germline V gene encodes CDR1 SGHAT and CDR2 FQDESV (reference sequence). Trimming took 5 bases from V and 4 from J; bases not matched to a gene: 9. This CDR3 has 16 residues. This chain's CDR3 is CASSLTRDRAYNEQFF. The CDR3, as DNA: TGTGCCAGCAGCCTAACCCGGGACAGGGCGTACAATGAGCAGTTCTTC.

The genes are TRBV11-2 and TRBJ2-7; 7 bases fit TRBD1. CDR3 size: 17 residues. Looked up from germline, CDR1 is SGHAT and CDR2 is FQNNGV. With 1 base clipped from V and 9 bases from J, the junction kept 18 bases outside the gene matches. The CDR3 DNA follows: TGTGCCAGCAGCTTAGGATCCCTAGGACAAGGACAGGTAGGGCAGTACTTC. Amino acid sequence: CASSLGSLGQGQVGQYF.

The V and J genes are TRBV25-1 and TRBJ1-2, with a possible D match to TRBD1 (5 bases). Germline CDR1 reads MGHDK; CDR2 reads SYGVNS. Trimming removed 0 bases at V and 9 bases at J, with 14 bases between. CDR3 size: 14 residues. The DNA for the CDR3 is TGTGCCAGCAGTGAATATTGGCGGGGGTTATGCTACACCTTC. The encoded protein is CASSEYWRGLCYTF.

The CDR3: CASSEEGEDGYTF. Written as DNA, the CDR3 is TGTGCCAGCAGTGAGGAAGGGGAGGATGGCTACACCTTC. The V call is TRBV2, the J call TRBJ1-2; TRBD1 is a possible D gene (5 bases). The CDR3 consists of 13 residues. With 3 bases removed from V and 6 bases from J, the gap between germline ends came to 11 bases. Germline V CDR1 and CDR2: SNHLY, FYNNEI.

For this clone: One end of the junction is discordant with germline, which a read error may explain. The chain joins TRBV7-7 to TRBJ1-2, with TRBD1 matching 9 bases. CDR1 is SSHAT and CDR2 is FNYEAQ in the germline V gene (reference sequence). CDR3 length: 15 residues. The CDR3 loop reads CASSFVDRGGYGYTF. The CDR3 nucleotides are TGTGCTAGCAGCTTCGTCGACAGGGGGGGCTATGGCTACACCTTC.

J is TRBJ2-2 and V is TRBV10-1, with a possible D match to TRBD1 (6 bases). V lost 2 bases to trimming and J lost 6 bases, with 10 bases between them. This CDR3 spans 14 amino acids. Germline V gene lookup returns CDR1 WNHNN and CDR2 SYGVQD (reference sequence). In DNA, the CDR3 is TGCGCCAGCAGTGAGAGCAGGGGACCCGGGGAGCTGTTTTTT. Protein: CASSESRGPGELFF.

The chain links TRBV2 to TRBJ2-6, with D possibly matching TRBD2 (6 bases). The CDR3 extends over 14 amino acids. Germline V gene data show CDR1 as SNHLY and CDR2 as FYNNEI. V lost 11 bases, J lost 0 bases, and 11 bases lay in between. The CDR3 DNA reads TGTGCCTGTCGGGGGATCTCTGGGGCCAACGTCCTGACTTTC. It encodes CACRGISGANVLTF. Variable domain in full (rest from reference TRBV2 and TRBJ2-6): EPEVTQTPSHQVTQMGQEVILRCVPISNHLYFYWYRQILGQKVEFLVSFYNNEISEKSEIFDDQFSVERPDGSNFTLKIRSTKLEDSAMYFCACRGISGANVLTFGAGSRLTVL.

This chain connects TRBV18 to TRBJ2-1, with no clear D. Trimming cost V 1 base and J 5 bases, with 18 bases left between them. This CDR3 has 17 residues. Germline V gene data show CDR1 as KGHSH and CDR2 as LQKENI. The CDR3 nucleotides read TGTGCCAGCTCACCACTCCCCACCGTAAAAGAAAACAATGAGCAGTTCTTC. It encodes CASSPLPTVKENNEQFF.

The chain combines TRBV19 with TRBJ2-1; TRBD2 might be the D (6 bases). Germline V gene data show CDR1 as LNHDA and CDR2 as SQIVND (reference sequence). This CDR3 region has 14 residues. V gave up 9 bases and J gave up 4 bases, with 16 bases separating them. The CDR3 bases are TGTGCCAGAGTAGTTAGCGGTACTTACAATGAGCAGTTCTTC. Protein: CARVVSGTYNEQFF.

The chain has TRBV6-5 and TRBJ2-3, with 10 bases matching TRBD2. The CDR3 is made up of 13 amino acids. V trimming: 8 bases; J trimming: 1 base; junction bases outside the gene matches: 0. Germline CDR1 MNHEY, CDR2 SVGAGI. For the CDR3, the DNA is TGTGCCAGCGGGACTAGCGGCACAGATACGCAGTATTTT. Residues: CASGTSGTDTQYF.

V is TRBV7-9 and J is TRBJ2-2, with 7 bases matching TRBD1. V was pared by 4 bases and J by 11 bases, with 10 bases of the junction left unmatched. The CDR3 contains 14 residues. The germline V gene encodes CDR1 SEHNR and CDR2 FQNEAQ (reference sequence). In DNA, the CDR3 is TGTGCCAGCAGCTACCGACAGGGTGACAGTGAGCTGTTTTTT. This translates into CASSYRQGDSELFF.

J is TRBJ1-2 and V is TRBV10-3; TRBD1 aligns across 8 bases. The germline V gene encodes CDR1 ENHRY and CDR2 SYGVKD. This CDR3 contains 15 residues. After removal of 4 bases from V and 6 bases from J, the junction contained 10 bases not matched to a gene. The chain's CDR3 is CAISASGGLGDGYTF. CDR3 coding DNA: TGTGCCATCAGTGCCTCAGGGGGCTTGGGGGATGGCTACACCTTC.

The J gene is TRBJ1-4, the V gene TRBV11-2; possibly TRBD1 for D (5 bases). This CDR3 is 16 amino acids long. CDR1 and CDR2 (germline): SGHAT, FQNNGV. Trimming stripped 6 bases from V and 3 bases from J, with 17 bases between. CDR3 amino acids: CASSFGDLRANEKLFF. The CDR3 region has the DNA TGTGCCAGCAGTTTTGGGGACCTCAGGGCTAATGAAAAACTGTTTTTT.

This chain links TRBV5-4 with TRBJ2-3; the D gene could be TRBD1 or TRBD2 (5 bases each). The V gene's germline CDR1 is SGHNT and CDR2 YYREEE (reference sequence). V shed 0 bases and J shed 4 bases, with 18 bases lying between them. The CDR3 length is 17 residues. The CDR3 here is CASSLGMGRWGSDTQYF. CDR3 in DNA: TGTGCCAGCAGCTTGGGTATGGGACGATGGGGCTCAGATACGCAGTATTTT.

Only one count was recorded for this clone. J is TRBJ2-3 and V is TRBV6-5, with TRBD2 matching over 9 bases. The CDR3 loop spans 15 amino acids. Per germline, CDR1 MNHEY and CDR2 SVGAGI. Trimming at V came to 7 bases and at J to 2 bases, leaving 7 bases not matched to a gene. The CDR3, as DNA: TGTGCCAGCACCAGAGCGGGGGGCCCCACAGATACGCAGTATTTT. It translates to CASTRAGGPTDTQYF.

The chain employs TRBV5-5 and TRBJ2-7; 8 bases line up with TRBD1. The germline V gene has CDR1 SGHKS and CDR2 YYEKEE (reference sequence). CDR3 length equals 13 residues. J gave up 11 bases and V 0 bases, and 7 bases lay outside the gene matches. The CDR3 region is CASSLGGQGQKYF. The CDR3 DNA follows: TGTGCCAGCAGCTTGGGCGGACAGGGTCAAAAGTACTTC.

The V call is TRBV2, the J call TRBJ2-1, with 7 bases identical to TRBD1. Unmatched junction bases numbered 12, after V lost 4 bases and J lost 12 bases. The CDR3 covers 14 residues. Germline CDR1 is SNHLY and CDR2 is FYNNEI. Here the CDR3 reads CASSAEPTTGVQFF. As DNA, the CDR3 is TGTGCCAGCAGTGCTGAACCCACAACAGGGGTGCAGTTCTTC.

The CDR3 reads CASSSDRSNTEAFF. The CDR3 bases are TGTGCCAGCAGTTCCGACAGGTCGAACACTGAAGCTTTCTTT. This chain uses TRBV6-5 with TRBJ1-1, with a possible D match to TRBD1 (6 bases). The V end lost 4 bases, the J end lost 1 base, and 10 bases lay between the germline ends. This CDR3 has 14 amino acids. Per germline, CDR1 MNHEY and CDR2 SVGAGI.